This T cell receptor (beta chain) was profiled in a study of Graves' ophthalmopathy and Graves' hyperthyroidism. Study-wide results and limits: Ophthalmopathy progression was predicted by the model at 70.59% sensitivity and about 72% specificity. Blood also contained most of the expanded thyroid clonotypes above 0.001 frequency.

This CDR3 contains 15 residues. The germline V gene has CDR1 ENHRY and CDR2 SYGVKD. V was pared by 3 bases and J by 6 bases, with 15 bases between. Researchers took RNA transcripts and amplified TCR beta CDR3 regions from them. In the first round, RT-PCR was carried out with HTBI primers, and a multiplex PCR formed the second round. TCRdb fed the multiplex PCR reads into MiXCR, producing one record per CDR3 protein. This sample carries 170,000 or so distinct CDR3 sequences, around 39% of them seen once, and the ten largest clones take over 7%. The diagnosis was founded upon clinical symptoms, serum thyroxine, TRAb, thyroid ultrasound and orbital computed tomography. PBMCs were isolated by Ficoll-Paque density gradient centrifugation, using roughly 11 ml of fresh peripheral blood as the starting material. With respect to this clonotype: What it recognizes is unknown.

Input material: peripheral blood. The receptor's source is a man aged 25-45 years with Graves' ophthalmopathy. J is TRBJ1-5 and V is TRBV10-3; the D gene is possibly TRBD1 (5 bases). The CDR3 DNA reads TGTGCCATCAGTGAAGAAACGAGAAGGGGTCAGCCCCAGCATTTT. Its protein product is CAISEETRRGQPQHF.